A single sample gave rise to the 26 T cell receptor beta chains below, sequenced in a study of early T cells in non-severe SARS-CoV-2 infection. One entry per CDR3 protein, called by TCRdb with MiXCR from the 5' RACE reads. The sample lists some 20,000 distinct CDR3 sequences; approximately 4.8% were seen once. Material: whole blood. The receptor set was obtained from an adult who was a healthcare worker with PCR-confirmed SARS-CoV-2 infection or an uninfected control (not recorded which).

V is TRBV19 and J is TRBJ1-1, with D unresolved. This CDR3 is built from 14 residues. Looked up from germline, CDR1 is LNHDA and CDR2 is SQIVND (reference sequence). Trimming left V 6 bases short and J 5 bases short, with 16 bases between. In DNA, the CDR3 is TGTGCCAGTAGCGCGAGGGCGGTTGGGACTGAAGCTTTCTTT. As protein: CASSARAVGTEAFF.

This clonotype was observed many times. In nucleotides, the CDR3 is TGTGCCAGCAGCTCCTCCGGGGGTAACTACTACGAGCAGTACTTC. It encodes CASSSSGGNYYEQYF. This chain uses TRBV11-2 with TRBJ2-7, with a weak D call TRBD2 (6 bases). From germline, CDR1 is SGHAT and CDR2 FQNNGV. V was pared by 4 bases and J by 3 bases, with 16 bases between. The CDR3 covers 15 residues.

This clonotype has a count of ten or more. V is TRBV6-2 or TRBV6-3 and J is TRBJ2-7; 7 positions agree with TRBD1. V gave up 6 bases and J gave up 4 bases; unmatched junction bases: 9. CDR3 length: 14 residues. In germline, CDR1 is MNHEY, CDR2 SVGEGT. The CDR3, as DNA: TGTGCCAGCAGCCCCGGGACAGCGTTTTACGAGCAGTACTTC. Its translation is CASSPGTAFYEQYF.

This clonotype has a count of ten or more. The gene calls are TRBV7-6 and TRBJ2-6; 9 bases map to TRBD1. Germline-derived CDR1 and CDR2 are SGHVS and FNYEAQ. This CDR3 is 17 amino acids long. With V trimmed by 5 bases and J by 0 bases, 5 bases remained unmatched. CDR3 protein: CASSHGQGNSGANVLTF. CDR3 DNA sequence: TGTGCCAGCAGCCATGGACAGGGGAACTCTGGGGCCAACGTCCTGACTTTC.

This clonotype was recorded many times. The rearrangement uses TRBV6-6 and TRBJ1-3; a weak D match, TRBD1 (5 bases). The germline V gene encodes CDR1 MNHNY and CDR2 SVGAGI (reference sequence). The CDR3 consists of 13 residues. V gave up 6 bases and J gave up 4 bases, with 10 bases separating them. The DNA for the CDR3 is TGTGCCAGCAGCCCCCGACAGGGAAACACCATATATTTT. This gives the protein CASSPRQGNTIYF.

The table lists this clonotype with a few counts. The rearrangement uses TRBV18 and TRBJ2-3, with D unresolved. The V gene lost 4 bases and the J gene lost 3 bases, with 14 bases spanning the gap. CDR3 length equals 15 residues. Germline values: CDR1 KGHSH, CDR2 LQKENI. CDR3 in amino acids: CASSLLVVRTDTQYF. DNA for the CDR3: TGTGCCAGCTCACTCCTGGTAGTACGGACAGATACGCAGTATTTT.

This clonotype was counted at least ten times. The rearrangement links TRBV6-1 to TRBJ2-2, with TRBD1 matching 10 bases. CDR1 is MNHNS and CDR2 is SASEGT in the germline V gene. The CDR3 is 15 amino acids. V shed 4 bases and J 6 bases; nucleotides not matched to a gene: 5. Here the CDR3 DNA reads TGTGCCAGCAGTGTCATAGGACAGGGGGCCGGGGAGCTGTTTTTT. It codes for CASSVIGQGAGELFF.

This clonotype was found many times. This chain joins TRBV30 and TRBJ1-5; possibly TRBD1 for D (5 bases). V dropped 3 bases and J dropped 9 bases, with 18 bases sitting between them. CDR3 size: 14 residues. CDR1 GTSNPN and CDR2 SVGIG come from the germline V gene (reference sequence). In nucleotides, the CDR3 is TGTGCCTGGAGCCCTCCCGGGGGATCGAGGCCCCAGCATTTT. Protein: CAWSPPGGSRPQHF.

V usage is TRBV12-3 or TRBV12-4 and J usage is TRBJ2-2, with 7 bases aligning to TRBD1. The CDR3 sequence is 15 residues long. The V and J ends lost 7 bases and 1 base, in that order; junction bases with no gene match: 6. The CDR3 loop is CASTPRGRNTGELFF. CDR3 nucleotides: TGTGCCAGCACCCCCAGGGGGAGGAACACCGGGGAGCTGTTTTTT.

This clonotype was detected ten times or more. The chain employs TRBV6-1 and TRBJ2-3; D is unresolved. Germline V gene lookup returns CDR1 MNHNS and CDR2 SASEGT. This CDR3 contains 15 residues. Trimming pared 2 bases from V and 0 bases from J, leaving 9 bases between. This CDR3 is CASSERWGSTDTQYF. In DNA, the CDR3 is TGTGCCAGCAGTGAACGTTGGGGTAGCACAGATACGCAGTATTTT.

By sample fraction, this clonotype is medium-sized. CDR3 region: CASSRSRGLAGRADEQYF. The CDR3 coding sequence is TGTGCCAGCAGCCGATCCCGAGGACTAGCGGGACGCGCTGACGAGCAGTACTTC. This chain uses TRBV7-2 with TRBJ2-7, with TRBD2 matching 12 bases. The CDR3 extends over 18 amino acids. The V gene's germline CDR1 is SGHTA and CDR2 FQGNSA. V shed 5 bases and J 5 bases; nucleotides not matched to a gene: 16.

This clonotype was counted many times. The chain carries TRBV18 and TRBJ2-2; D might be TRBD2 (5 bases). Trimming removed 2 bases at V and 4 bases at J, with 11 bases between. This CDR3 has 15 amino acids. The germline V gene encodes CDR1 KGHSH and CDR2 LQKENI. CDR3 protein: CASSPASTSTGELFF. The CDR3, as DNA: TGTGCCAGCTCACCAGCTAGCACCTCCACCGGGGAGCTGTTTTTT.

This clonotype was seen many times. This chain links TRBV6-5 with TRBJ1-4; TRBD1 matches at 7 bases. The CDR3 totals 13 residues. Germline CDR1 reads MNHEY; CDR2 reads SVGAGI. After removal of 7 bases from V and 5 bases from J, the junction contained 4 bases not matched to a gene. Here the CDR3 DNA reads TGTGCCAGCACCCAGACAGGGAATGAAAAACTGTTTTTT. Its protein product is CASTQTGNEKLFF.

This clonotype has at least ten counts. The gene calls are TRBV6-5 and TRBJ2-2; 7 nucleotides align to TRBD2. Germline V lookup: CDR1 MNHEY, CDR2 SVGAGI. Trimming took 4 bases from V and 6 from J; bases not matched to a gene: 8. This CDR3 comprises 15 residues. The CDR3 loop is CASSFSTSNAGELFF. The CDR3 coding sequence is TGTGCCAGCAGTTTCTCGACTAGCAACGCCGGGGAGCTGTTTTTT.

This clonotype was found many times. The chain carries TRBV10-1 and TRBJ2-7; 9 nucleotides agree with TRBD1. Per germline, CDR1 WNHNN and CDR2 SYGVQD (reference sequence). V gave up 5 bases and J gave up 5 bases; unmatched junction bases: 4. The CDR3 runs to 13 residues. The CDR3 DNA reads TGCGCCAGCAGTTTGGGACAGGGCAACGAGCAGTACTTC. Amino acids: CASSLGQGNEQYF.

This clonotype has a count of ten or more. The chain uses TRBV7-6 and TRBJ2-3; 12 bases map to TRBD2. The trim removed 0 bases at V and 4 bases at J, leaving 5 bases unmatched. The V gene's germline CDR1 is SGHVS and CDR2 FNYEAQ. The CDR3 contains 17 residues. CDR3 sequence: CASSLASSGRAADTQYF. The CDR3 bases are TGTGCCAGCAGCTTAGCGTCTAGCGGGAGGGCCGCAGATACGCAGTATTTT.

This chain connects TRBV7-9 to TRBJ1-1; D not resolved. CDR1 is SEHNR and CDR2 is FQNEAQ in the germline V gene (reference sequence). The length of the CDR3 is 12 residues. V gave up 4 bases and J gave up 6 bases, with 9 bases separating them. The CDR3 here is CASSSREPEAFF. DNA of the CDR3: TGTGCCAGCAGCTCTCGGGAGCCTGAAGCTTTCTTT.

This clonotype was detected many times. CDR3 nucleotide sequence: TGTGCCTGGAGTTCGTGGGCCGGGACAGGGGGCGCAGATACGCAGTATTTT. This gives the protein CAWSSWAGTGGADTQYF. The rearrangement uses TRBV30 and TRBJ2-3; 12 nucleotides align to TRBD1. Germline V CDR1 and CDR2: GTSNPN, SVGIG (reference sequence). Germline trimming cut 2 bases from V and 4 bases from J; bases unmatched to any gene: 10. This CDR3 comprises 17 residues. The variable domain in full, with the rest retrieved from reference TRBV30 and TRBJ2-3, is SQTIHQWPATLVQPVGSPLSLECTVEGTSNPNLYWYRQAAGRGLQLLFYSVGIGQISSEVPQNLSASRPQDRQFILSSKKLLLSDSGFYLCAWSSWAGTGGADTQYFGPGTRLTVL.

V and J are TRBV7-9 and TRBJ1-1; tentatively, D is TRBD1 (5 bases). CDR3 length: 14 residues. The germline CDR1 and CDR2 sequences are SEHNR and FQNEAQ (reference sequence). With 3 bases removed from V and 5 bases from J, the gap between germline ends came to 13 bases. CDR3 bases: TGTGCCAGCAGCTTTGGGGCGGCCGAGACTGAAGCTTTCTTT. Protein: CASSFGAAETEAFF.

By proportion, this clonotype is medium-sized (0.01 to 0.1%). The genes are TRBV5-4 and TRBJ2-3, with 11 nucleotides matching TRBD2. V lost 1 base, J lost 5 bases, and 9 bases stayed unmatched. The CDR3 extends over 17 amino acids. The germline gives CDR1 SGHNT, CDR2 YYREEE (reference sequence). CDR3 loop: CASSLLQLAGVGDTQYF. DNA for the CDR3: TGTGCCAGCAGCTTGTTACAACTAGCGGGAGTCGGAGATACGCAGTATTTT.

CDR3 sequence reads: CASSKVSHQETQYF. CDR3 DNA sequence: TGTGCCAGCAGTAAGGTTTCACACCAAGAGACCCAGTACTTC. This chain connects TRBV7-9 to TRBJ2-5; no clear D. Germline CDR1 SEHNR, CDR2 FQNEAQ (reference sequence). Trimming pared 6 bases from V and 0 bases from J, leaving 11 bases between. The CDR3 totals 14 residues.

This clonotype was picked up many times. This chain uses TRBV11-3 with TRBJ2-1; 11 nucleotides match TRBD2. Germline V lookup: CDR1 SGHNT, CDR2 YENEEA. The CDR3 is 16 amino acids. Trimming removed 6 bases from V and 6 bases from J; junction bases left unmatched: 10. The CDR3 DNA reads TGTGCCAGCAGGGCACCGGGACTAGCGGACATCAATGAGCAGTTCTTC. Translated, it gives CASRAPGLADINEQFF.

This clonotype ranks as medium-sized. The chain combines TRBV21-1 with TRBJ2-1; whether TRBD2, the table's D call, matches the DNA was not checked. TRBV21-1 has pseudogene status. This CDR3 region has 11 residues. CDR3: CASSKRTDPFF. In DNA, the CDR3 is TGTGCCAGCAGCAAACGGACTGATCCGTTCTTC.

The chain is built from TRBV20-1 and TRBJ2-3; 7 nucleotides line up with TRBD1. V dropped 5 bases and J dropped 6; count of bases not matched to a gene: 2. The CDR3 runs to 11 residues. CDR1 is DFQATT and CDR2 is SNEGSKA in the germline V gene (reference sequence). CDR3 protein: CSASQGDTQYF. The DNA of the CDR3 is TGCAGTGCTTCACAGGGGGATACGCAGTATTTT.

The sample holds many counts of this clonotype. This chain links TRBV30 with TRBJ2-3; 9 bases are shared with TRBD2. The CDR3 has 14 residues. Germline values: CDR1 GTSNPN, CDR2 SVGIG (reference sequence). The CDR3 bases are TGTGTGATCAGTAGCGGGAGAAGAGGGGATACGCAGTATTTT. Translation: CVISSGRRGDTQYF. Variable domain in full (rest from reference TRBV30 and TRBJ2-3): SQTIHQWPATLVQPVGSPLSLECTVEGTSNPNLYWYRQAAGRGLQLLFYSVGIGQISSEVPQNLSASRPQDRQFILSSKKLLLSDSGFYLCVISSGRRGDTQYFGPGTRLTVL.

The sample holds many counts of this clonotype. This chain connects TRBV10-3 to TRBJ2-3, with a tentative D call TRBD1 (7 bases). V gave up 6 bases and J gave up 0 bases, with 13 bases separating them. This CDR3 has 15 residues. Germline lookup yields CDR1 ENHRY and CDR2 SYGVKD. The CDR3 DNA sequence: TGTGCCATCAGCATGACAGGGACTAGCACAGATACGCAGTATTTT. This encodes CAISMTGTSTDTQYF.